These 21 T cell receptor beta chains share one sample of origin, sequenced in a study of MAIT cells during Salmonella Paratyphi A infection (TCRdb year 2017). The time point label, read with the paper, signifies: before S. Paratyphi A challenge (baseline). MAIT cells were defined as Valpha7.2+ CD161+ T cells and identified and sorted by flow cytometry. Receptor libraries were prepared by 5' RACE. The run used an Illumina MiSeq. TCRdb took the public reads, trimmed them with fastp at Q25, ran MiXCR for clone calling and kept in-frame beta chains. Each entry merges the rows of one CDR3 protein and shows their most common DNA and genes. The sample table shows about 640 distinct CDR3 sequences, and around 14% are seen once. The top ten hold more than 25% of the sample. Study-wide findings and limitations: MAIT TRBV usage was oligoclonal with a preference for TRBV20 and TRBV6, and infection appeared not to change this usage.

These TCRs are of unknown antigen specificity. The sample in question was MAIT cells from PBMCs, obtained at the first sampling point of the challenge study. These receptors all stem from a person between 18 and 75 years old who was deliberately infected with Salmonella Paratyphi A in a paratyphoid fever challenge study.

This clonotype is judged medium-sized (0.01 to 0.1%). V gene TRBV7-6 combines with J gene TRBJ2-5, with 8 nucleotides matching TRBD2. Germline V CDR1 and CDR2: SGHVS, FNYEAQ. This CDR3 is 14 amino acids long. Unmatched junction bases numbered 2, after V lost 3 bases and J lost 2 bases. The CDR3 region is CASSFGLAQETQYF. The CDR3 nucleotides are TGTGCCAGCAGCTTTGGACTAGCTCAAGAGACCCAGTACTTC. Looking up the rest from reference TRBV7-6 and TRBJ2-5 gives the full variable domain: GAGVSQSPRYKVTKRGQDVALRCDPISGHVSLYWYRQALGQGPEFLTYFNYEAQQDKSGLPNDRFSAERPEGSISTLTIQRTEQRDSAMYRCASSFGLAQETQYFGPGTRLLVL.

This clonotype was seen only a few times. The gene calls are TRBV6-1 and TRBJ2-6, with a tentative D call TRBD1 (6 bases). V dropped 1 base and J dropped 4 bases, with 11 bases sitting between them. Looked up from germline, CDR1 is MNHNS and CDR2 is SASEGT. The length of the CDR3 is 16 residues. DNA for the CDR3: TGTGCCAGCAGTGAAGAGCAGGGGTCCGGGGCCAACGTCCTGACTTTC. Translation: CASSEEQGSGANVLTF.

This chain links TRBV23-1 with TRBJ1-2, with 7 bases matching TRBD1. TRBV23-1 is identified as an open reading frame with a role that is uncertain. With 0 bases clipped from V and 6 bases from J, the junction kept 7 bases outside the gene matches. The CDR3 sequence is 15 residues long. The CDR3 reads CASSQSLGGTNGYTF. The DNA for the CDR3 is TGCGCCAGCAGTCAATCCCTAGGGGGCACTAATGGCTACACCTTC.

This clonotype has a handful of counts. The chain uses TRBV3-1 and TRBJ2-2, with a possible D match to TRBD1 (7 bases). This CDR3 spans 15 amino acids. Looked up from germline, CDR1 is LGHDT and CDR2 is YNNKEL (reference sequence). Trimming took 3 bases from V and 7 from J, leaving 15 bases between them. The CDR3 here is CASSHGDREVGELFF. CDR3 sequence (DNA): TGTGCCAGCAGCCATGGTGACAGGGAGGTCGGGGAGCTGTTTTTT.

This clonotype is classed as medium-sized. The V and J genes are TRBV29-1 and TRBJ2-7; either TRBD1 or TRBD2 may fit D (6 bases each). The V and J ends lost 4 bases and 10 bases respectively, with 17 bases between them. The CDR3 spans 12 residues. Germline CDR1 reads SQVTM; CDR2 reads ANQGSEA. CDR3 coding DNA: TGCAGCGTTGGAGAGGGGGAGGTAGTTCAGTACTTC. This sequence encodes CSVGEGEVVQYF.

The chain recombines TRBV20-1 with TRBJ2-2, with 10 bases aligning to TRBD1. V lost 1 base to trimming and J lost 7 bases; unmatched junction nucleotides: 6. Germline CDR1 DFQATT, CDR2 SNEGSKA (reference sequence). The length of the CDR3 is 15 residues. In DNA, the CDR3 is TGCAGTGCTAGAGCCGGGACAGGGGAGAGCGGGGAGCTGTTTTTT. It codes for CSARAGTGESGELFF.

This clonotype is labeled hyperexpanded (1% or more). The chain is built from TRBV20-1 and TRBJ2-7; 13 nucleotides match TRBD2. V trimming: 6 bases; J trimming: 1 base; junction bases outside the gene matches: 3. This CDR3 has 14 amino acids. Germline CDR1 DFQATT, CDR2 SNEGSKA (reference sequence). The CDR3: CSATSGGDSYEQYF. In DNA form, the CDR3 reads TGCAGTGCAACTAGCGGGGGGGATTCCTACGAGCAGTACTTC.

The V call is TRBV20-1, the J call TRBJ2-5; the match to TRBD1 covers 9 bases. This CDR3 spans 16 amino acids. Germline CDR1 reads DFQATT; CDR2 reads SNEGSKA (reference sequence). V shed 5 bases, J shed 4 bases, and the junction held 14 bases outside the gene matches. The CDR3: CSAAGTGSAHGETQYF. CDR3 in DNA: TGCAGTGCTGCCGGGACAGGGTCTGCCCACGGAGAGACCCAGTACTTC.

This clonotype was detected ten times or more. The chain links TRBV4-3 to TRBJ2-1; the D is unclear. CDR3 length: 16 amino acids. Trimming left V 1 base short and J 2 bases short, with 12 bases between. In germline, CDR1 is LGHNA, CDR2 YSLEER. The CDR3 region is CASSQGHQDPYNEQFF. The CDR3 nucleotides read TGCGCCAGCAGCCAAGGGCATCAGGACCCCTACAATGAGCAGTTCTTC.

This clonotype was found a few times. This chain links TRBV20-1 with TRBJ2-1; D may be TRBD2 (6 bases). The CDR3 contains 15 residues. Deletions cut 2 bases from V and 1 base from J, with 12 bases between. In germline, CDR1 is DFQATT, CDR2 SNEGSKA (reference sequence). CDR3 region: CSARSVAVSYNEQFF. The DNA of the CDR3 is TGCAGTGCTAGATCCGTAGCGGTTTCCTACAATGAGCAGTTCTTC.

This clonotype counts as medium-sized (0.01 to 0.1%). V is TRBV6-4 and J is TRBJ2-1; the D gene is possibly TRBD2 (6 bases). The CDR3 is 13 amino acids. Looked up from germline, CDR1 is MRHNA and CDR2 is SNTAGT. V lost 3 bases and J 6 bases, leaving 9 bases between the germline ends. The CDR3 nucleotides are TGTGCCAGCAGTGATGGGGACTCCAATGAGCAGTTCTTC. It yields the protein CASSDGDSNEQFF.

By share, this clonotype counts as medium-sized. The CDR3 is CSAYSGGSSYEQYF. In DNA form, the CDR3 reads TGCAGTGCATATAGCGGGGGTAGCTCCTACGAGCAGTACTTC. The rearrangement joins TRBV20-1 to TRBJ2-7; 9 nucleotides align to TRBD2. This CDR3 contains 14 residues. After removal of 6 bases from V and 0 bases from J, the junction contained 6 bases not matched to a gene. Germline assignment: CDR1 DFQATT and CDR2 SNEGSKA (reference sequence).

This clonotype is labeled as medium-sized. V is TRBV6-1 and J is TRBJ1-2, with D unresolved. Trimming took off 1 base at V and 4 bases at J, with 13 bases between the two ends. This CDR3 spans 15 amino acids. Per the germline V gene, CDR1 is MNHNS and CDR2 is SASEGT. The CDR3 spells CASSEGKGPSYGYTF. CDR3 bases: TGTGCCAGCAGTGAAGGAAAGGGTCCCTCCTATGGCTACACCTTC.

This clonotype was seen a handful of times. The chain employs TRBV6-4 and TRBJ2-3, with 8 bases matching TRBD2. Per the germline V gene, CDR1 is MRHNA and CDR2 is SNTAGT. The V gene end was trimmed by 4 bases and the J gene end by 4 bases; junction bases not matched to a gene: 7. The CDR3 loop spans 15 amino acids. The CDR3: CASSAVSGVADTQYF. CDR3 bases: TGTGCCAGCAGTGCGGTTAGCGGGGTTGCAGATACGCAGTATTTT.

This clonotype has just a few counts. This chain links TRBV20-1 with TRBJ2-5; 10 bases fit TRBD2. This CDR3 comprises 16 residues. J gave up 4 bases and V 0 bases, and 8 bases lay outside the gene matches. The germline V gene encodes CDR1 DFQATT and CDR2 SNEGSKA (reference sequence). The chain's CDR3 is CSARDFSGGQLETQYF. In DNA form, the CDR3 reads TGCAGTGCTAGAGATTTTAGCGGGGGGCAATTAGAGACCCAGTACTTC.

CDR3 region: CSAVPVGESNQPQHF. In DNA, the CDR3 is TGCAGTGCCGTCCCTGTCGGGGAAAGCAATCAGCCCCAGCATTTT. The chain carries TRBV20-1 and TRBJ1-5, with D unclear. Deletions cut 6 bases from V and 1 base from J, with 16 bases between. The CDR3 totals 15 residues. CDR1 is DFQATT and CDR2 is SNEGSKA in the germline V gene (reference sequence).

This clonotype is large. The chain carries TRBV7-6 and TRBJ2-3; a possible D gene is TRBD1 (5 bases). Germline V gives CDR1 SGHVS, CDR2 FNYEAQ. This CDR3 has 16 residues. Deletions cut 1 base from V and 0 bases from J, with 11 bases between. As DNA, the CDR3 is TGTGCCAGCAGCTTAGGGACAAGGCCTAGCACAGATACGCAGTATTTT. It encodes CASSLGTRPSTDTQYF.

The J gene is TRBJ2-1, the V gene TRBV20-1; 10 bases are shared with TRBD2. The germline V gene encodes CDR1 DFQATT and CDR2 SNEGSKA (reference sequence). CDR3 length: 15 amino acids. V dropped 3 bases and J dropped 8; count of bases not matched to a gene: 10. CDR3 nucleotide sequence: TGCAGTGCTAGTAGGTCACTAGCGGGGTCCGATGAGCAGTTCTTC. This sequence encodes CSASRSLAGSDEQFF.

This clonotype came up a few times. The chain uses TRBV2 and TRBJ2-5; D not resolved. Germline-derived CDR1 and CDR2 are SNHLY and FYNNEI. This CDR3 has 12 residues. The V end lost 7 bases, the J end lost 2 bases, and 8 bases lay between the germline ends. In DNA form, the CDR3 reads TGTGCCAGCAAGGAAAATCAAGAGACCCAGTACTTC. It yields the protein CASKENQETQYF.

In this sample, this clonotype is medium-sized. The genes are TRBV6-5 and TRBJ2-1, with D tentatively TRBD2 (5 bases). CDR1 MNHEY and CDR2 SVGAGI come from the germline V gene. The CDR3 contains 14 residues. Trimming took off 4 bases at V and 6 bases at J, with 13 bases between the two ends. CDR3 amino acids: CASSSGLEGNEQFF. The CDR3 nucleotides read TGTGCCAGCAGTTCGGGCCTTGAGGGCAATGAGCAGTTCTTC.

Only a few counts were recorded for this clonotype. V gene TRBV20-1 combines with J gene TRBJ2-7; 8 bases fit TRBD2. The CDR3 is made up of 15 amino acids. Per germline, CDR1 DFQATT and CDR2 SNEGSKA (reference sequence). V was clipped by 3 bases and J by 4 bases; unmatched bases: 11. CDR3 sequence (DNA): TGCAGTGCTAGTGAGACGAGCGGGGGTCCGTACGAGCAGTACTTC. Amino acid sequence: CSASETSGGPYEQYF.